This T cell receptor beta chain appears in the sequencing data of a study of regulatory T cells in long-lasting Graves disease. In its sample, this clonotype was seen a few times. To make TCR beta libraries, researchers used iRepertoire HTBI primers and Arm-PCR of CDR3 regions. TCRdb analysed the multiplex PCR reads with MiXCR anew, one entry per CDR3 protein. There are 520,000 or so distinct CDR3 sequences in the sample; 12% occur only once, and around 9.3% lies in the top ten. V was pared by 0 bases and J by 2 bases, with 6 bases between. This CDR3 has 14 amino acids. Looked up from germline, CDR1 is SGDLS and CDR2 is YYNGEE. Time point noted: newly diagnosed GD, antithyroid drugs for less than 3 months. RNA isolated from PBMCs was used to make the TCR library. This sample also belongs to another study, concerning T cells in Graves' hyperthyroidism and ophthalmopathy.

The TCR sequence derives from a young woman with Graves disease. The input for sequencing was peripheral blood mononuclear cells (PBMCs), taken at new diagnosis, from a patient treated with antithyroid drugs. This rearrangement joins TRBV9 to TRBJ1-5, with D unclear. CDR3 coding DNA: TGTGCCAGCAGCGTAGGAAGCGGCAATCAGCCCCAGCATTTT. This sequence encodes CASSVGSGNQPQHF.